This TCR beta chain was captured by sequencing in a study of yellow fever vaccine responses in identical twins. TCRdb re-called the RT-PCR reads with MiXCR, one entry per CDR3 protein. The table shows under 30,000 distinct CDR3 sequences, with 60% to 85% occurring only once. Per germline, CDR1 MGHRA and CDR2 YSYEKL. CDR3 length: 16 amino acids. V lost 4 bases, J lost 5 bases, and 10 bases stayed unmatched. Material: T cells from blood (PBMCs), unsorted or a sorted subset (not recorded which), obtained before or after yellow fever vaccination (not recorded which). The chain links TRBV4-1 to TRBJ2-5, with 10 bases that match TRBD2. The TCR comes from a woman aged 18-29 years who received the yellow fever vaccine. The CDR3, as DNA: TGCGCCAGCAGCCCCGCGGAGCGGGGGGGCGGGGAGACCCAGTACTTC. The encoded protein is CASSPAERGGGETQYF.